Below, 22 T cell receptor beta chains from the same sample are listed, as sequenced in a study of T cells in narcolepsy. Sequencing used immunoSEQ multiplex PCR; TCRdb keeps in-frame clones, though not all of them. This repertoire shows more than 30,000 clones, around 83% found once; its top ten account for about 0.66%. The sequencing sample was made of memory (CD45RA-) CD4+ T cells from blood. The receptor set was obtained from a human donor in good health.

The sample holds a few counts of this clone. V and J are TRBV10-2 and TRBJ1-1; 9 nucleotides align to TRBD1. The CDR3 runs 14 residues. Trimming cost V 4 bases and J 3 bases; bases outside gene matches: 3. Per germline, CDR1 WSHSY and CDR2 SAAADI. CDR3 DNA sequence: TGCGCCAGCAGTGTACAGGGGGCGCACACTGAAGCTTTCTTT. Amino acids: CASSVQGAHTEAFF.

This sequence joins TRBV6-6 and TRBJ2-7; either TRBD1 or TRBD2 may fit D (7 bases each). CDR1 is MNHNY and CDR2 is SVGAGI in the germline V gene (reference sequence). The CDR3 sequence is 11 residues long. This chain's CDR3 is CASSQGGPATV. For the CDR3, the DNA is TGTGCCAGCAGTCAGGGGGGGCCAGCTACGGTC.

V gene TRBV29-1 combines with J gene TRBJ1-2, with D possibly being TRBD1 (6 bases). The CDR3 contains 13 residues. V was trimmed by 7 bases and J by 5 bases, leaving 17 bases between them. Germline CDR1 and CDR2: SQVTM and ANQGSEA. CDR3 sequence (DNA): TGCAGCGCTGCGGAGGGGGTGAGATATGGCTACACCTTC. Amino acids: CSAAEGVRYGYTF.

This clone was detected a few times. This chain links TRBV5-8 with TRBJ1-4; D is uncertain. Trimming pared 2 bases from V and 8 bases from J, leaving 10 bases between. This CDR3 is 13 amino acids long. Germline CDR1 is SGHTS and CDR2 is YDEGEE. In DNA form, the CDR3 reads TGTGCCAGCAGCTTCGAGGCCAGGGAAAAACTGTTTTTT. Encoded protein: CASSFEAREKLFF.

The gene calls are TRBV19 and TRBJ1-2; D gene ambiguous. The V end was cut by 5 bases, the J end by 7 bases, with 20 bases between. The CDR3 is 15 amino acids. Germline V CDR1 and CDR2: LNHDA, SQIVND (reference sequence). The CDR3 DNA sequence: TGTGCCAGTAGTGCTGGCAGGTCTTCTCCCAGTGGCTACACCTTC. Translating it yields CASSAGRSSPSGYTF.

V and J are TRBV28 and TRBJ2-5; D is uncertain. Germline V CDR1 and CDR2: MDHEN, SYDVKM. Trimming took off 1 base at V and 4 bases at J, with 4 bases between the two ends. CDR3 length: 12 residues. The CDR3 loop reads CASSLLGETQYF. The CDR3, as DNA: TGTGCCAGCAGTTTATTGGGAGAGACCCAGTACTTC. The full variable domain, in which reference TRBV28 and TRBJ2-5 provide the parts outside the CDR3, is DVKVTQSSRYLVKRTGEKVFLECVQDMDHENMFWYRQDPGLGLRLIYFSYDVKMKEKGDIPEGYSVSREKKERFSLILESASTNQTSMYLCASSLLGETQYFGPGTRLLVL.

The chain couples TRBV7-6 to TRBJ2-3; 8 bases fit TRBD2. Per germline, CDR1 SGHVS and CDR2 FNYEAQ. CDR3 length equals 16 residues. With 5 bases clipped from V and 11 bases from J, the junction kept 18 bases outside the gene matches. The CDR3 spells CASSPSGGGPLSEQYF. CDR3 coding DNA: TGTGCCAGCAGCCCCTCGGGAGGGGGGCCCCTTTCGGAGCAGTATTTT. The full variable domain, completed using reference TRBV7-6 and TRBJ2-3, is GAGVSQSPRYKVTKRGQDVALRCDPISGHVSLYWYRQALGQGPEFLTYFNYEAQQDKSGLPNDRFSAERPEGSISTLTIQRTEQRDSAMYRCASSPSGGGPLSEQYFGPGTRLTVL.

This clone was picked up one time. The chain carries TRBV2 and TRBJ2-3; TRBD2 matches 11 bases. The length of the CDR3 is 16 residues. Germline V gene sequence: CDR1 SNHLY, CDR2 FYNNEI. V was pared by 4 bases and J by 6 bases, with 9 bases of the junction left unmatched. CDR3 loop: CASSGLRLAGTDTQYF. The CDR3 nucleotides are TGTGCCAGCAGTGGCTTGAGACTAGCGGGGACCGATACGCAGTATTTT.

The J gene is TRBJ1-6, the V gene TRBV9; D is perhaps TRBD1 (6 bases). Germline V gene sequence: CDR1 SGDLS, CDR2 YYNGEE. V was clipped by 0 bases and J by 10 bases, with 14 bases between them. This CDR3 has 15 residues. The CDR3 sequence is CASSVEGGLGSPLHF. The DNA for the CDR3 is TGTGCCAGCAGCGTAGAAGGGGGATTGGGATCACCCCTCCACTTT.

This chain connects TRBV11-2 to TRBJ2-2; the match to TRBD2 covers 7 bases. Germline CDR1 is SGHAT and CDR2 is FQNNGV. The CDR3 runs 16 residues. Trimming cost V 4 bases and J 4 bases; bases outside gene matches: 9. The CDR3 sequence is CASSSLQRGPTGELFF. Here the CDR3 DNA reads TGTGCCAGCAGCTCCCTCCAGCGGGGTCCCACCGGGGAGCTGTTTTTT.

The chain is built from TRBV7-2 and TRBJ2-7, with 9 bases fitting TRBD1. This CDR3 has 15 residues. Germline assignment: CDR1 SGHTA and CDR2 FQGNSA. V was clipped by 0 bases and J by 4 bases; unmatched bases: 4. The CDR3 reads CASSLAAGQGYEQYF. In nucleotides, the CDR3 is TGTGCCAGCAGCTTAGCAGCGGGACAGGGATACGAGCAGTACTTC.

The V and J genes are TRBV2 and TRBJ2-2; TRBD1 matches at 7 bases. Germline values: CDR1 SNHLY, CDR2 FYNNEI. J was trimmed by 4 bases and V by 7 bases; bases with no gene match: 6. The CDR3 totals 14 residues. The chain's CDR3 is CASKEQGSTGELFF. The CDR3 DNA reads TGTGCCAGCAAGGAACAGGGGAGCACCGGGGAGCTGTTTTTT.

V and J are TRBV2 and TRBJ2-7; possibly TRBD1 or TRBD2 for D (5 bases each). Trimming removed 3 bases from V and 4 bases from J, with 25 bases in between. Germline loops: CDR1 SNHLY, CDR2 FYNNEI. The CDR3 sequence is 18 residues long. CDR3: CASSDVVGTTVSGYEQYF. In nucleotides, the CDR3 is TGTGCCAGCAGTGACGTGGTAGGTACGACAGTATCGGGATACGAGCAGTACTTC. Full variable domain (outside the CDR3, taken from reference TRBV2 and TRBJ2-7): EPEVTQTPSHQVTQMGQEVILRCVPISNHLYFYWYRQILGQKVEFLVSFYNNEISEKSEIFDDQFSVERPDGSNFTLKIRSTKLEDSAMYFCASSDVVGTTVSGYEQYFGPGTRLTVT.

In its sample, this clone was seen a few times. J is TRBJ2-2 and V is TRBV5-1; 10 bases fit TRBD1. This CDR3 is 14 amino acids long. Germline V gene lookup returns CDR1 SGHRS and CDR2 YFSETQ. V lost 3 bases and J lost 7; bases outside the gene matches: 3. The CDR3 nucleotides are TGCGCCAGCAGCTCGGGACAGGGGTTCGGGGAGCTGTTTTTT. Residues: CASSSGQGFGELFF. Complete variable domain (other parts from reference TRBV5-1 and TRBJ2-2): KAGVTQTPRYLIKTRGQQVTLSCSPISGHRSVSWYQQTPGQGLQFLFEYFSETQRNKGNFPGRFSGRQFSNSRSEMNVSTLELGDSALYLCASSSGQGFGELFFGEGSRLTVL.

CDR3 in DNA: TGCGCCAGCAGCCAAGATTTATGGACAGGGCAGGCGGATACGCAGTATTTT. Protein sequence: CASSQDLWTGQADTQYF. The V and J genes are TRBV4-1 and TRBJ2-3; TRBD1 agrees at 8 bases. CDR3 length: 17 amino acids. Germline trimming cut 0 bases from V and 6 bases from J; bases unmatched to any gene: 11. In germline, CDR1 is MGHRA, CDR2 YSYEKL.

The chain joins TRBV7-2 to TRBJ2-1; TRBD2 aligns across 9 bases. The V gene's germline CDR1 is SGHTA and CDR2 FQGNSA. The CDR3 consists of 16 residues. J lost 3 bases, V lost 0 bases, and 3 bases had no gene match. The DNA for the CDR3 is TGTGCCAGCAGCTTAGCAGGGCGGGGGGGCTACAATGAGCAGTTCTTC. Protein: CASSLAGRGGYNEQFF.

This chain joins TRBV7-9 and TRBJ2-3; 10 positions agree with TRBD1. Trimming took 0 bases from V and 5 from J; bases not matched to a gene: 8. The germline V gene has CDR1 SEHNR and CDR2 FQNEAQ (reference sequence). There are 17 residues in the CDR3. CDR3 bases: TGTGCCAGCAGCTTAGCGCTCGACAGGGGGCGCAGAGATACGCAGTATTTT. Amino acid sequence: CASSLALDRGRRDTQYF.

This chain links TRBV27 with TRBJ2-5; 9 nucleotides align to TRBD2. This CDR3 has 14 amino acids. Germline V gene sequence: CDR1 MNHEY, CDR2 SMNVEV (reference sequence). J was trimmed by 5 bases and V by 8 bases; bases with no gene match: 9. The CDR3 DNA reads as TGTGCCAGCTCCCGACTAGCGGAGGGGGAGACCCAGTACTTC. Translating gives CASSRLAEGETQYF.

This chain uses TRBV5-1 with TRBJ2-1, with D perhaps being TRBD1 or TRBD2 (6 bases each). CDR3 size: 14 residues. The V end was cut by 6 bases, the J end by 6 bases, with 16 bases between. CDR1 SGHRS and CDR2 YFSETQ come from the germline V gene. CDR3 loop: CASTHGGGTNEQFF. The CDR3 bases are TGCGCCAGCACGCATGGAGGGGGAACCAATGAGCAGTTCTTC.

This rearrangement joins TRBV6-6 to TRBJ1-1; D unresolved. This CDR3 comprises 16 residues. V was cut by 8 bases and J by 4 bases, with 23 bases left in between. Germline CDR1 reads MNHNY; CDR2 reads SVGAGI (reference sequence). The CDR3 protein is CASGPRAAVGITEAFF. The CDR3 DNA reads TGTGCCAGCGGCCCAAGGGCCGCGGTTGGTATCACTGAAGCTTTCTTT.

The V and J genes are TRBV19 and TRBJ1-5, with TRBD1 as a possible D gene (5 bases). From germline, CDR1 is LNHDA and CDR2 SQIVND (reference sequence). V lost 6 bases and J lost 2, with 8 bases in between. The CDR3 is 13 residues long. CDR3 amino acids: CASRVGGNQPQHF. Written as DNA, the CDR3 is TGTGCCAGTAGGGTAGGGGGCAATCAGCCCCAGCATTTT.

The chain employs TRBV4-1 and TRBJ1-2, with a weak D call TRBD1 (6 bases). V lost 5 bases, J lost 7 bases, and 17 bases lay in between. CDR3 length: 14 residues. Germline assignment: CDR1 MGHRA and CDR2 YSYEKL. CDR3 bases: TGCGCCAGCAGCATCGGACAGCCCGACGGTGGCTACACCTTC. Its translation: CASSIGQPDGGYTF.